The sequence of this T cell receptor (beta chain) was determined in a study of T cells in Graves' hyperthyroidism and ophthalmopathy. Across the study: Peripheral blood was taken when the disease was first diagnosed, before any treatment began.

Template material for amplifying TCR beta CDR3 regions consisted of RNA transcripts. Using the HTBI primer set, a first-round RT-PCR was run on the TCR CDR3. TCRdb re-analysed the multiplex PCR reads in MiXCR, keeping a single row per CDR3 protein. The table includes hundreds of thousands of distinct CDR3 sequences, approximately 15% detected once. This clonotype was counted a single time. Its antigen is unidentified. Diagnoses were established using clinical symptoms, serum thyroxine and TRAb, thyroid ultrasound and orbital computed tomography. The blood sample predates any ophthalmopathy symptoms, coming from first hyperthyroidism diagnosis. Regarding the study as a whole: Most clonotypes expanded in thyroid above 0.001 were likewise present in blood.

The specimen was blood. The clonotype was recovered from a woman in her thirties with Graves' hyperthyroidism that later progressed to Graves' ophthalmopathy.

CDR3 sequence (DNA): TGTGCCAGCAGGGTCGTACTCGGGGACACTGAAGCTTTCTTT. It is translated as CASRVVLGDTEAFF. This chain joins TRBV5-5 and TRBJ1-1, with D unclear. Between the trimmed V and J ends, which lost 5 bases and 3 bases, there was a span of 14 bases. Germline CDR1 reads SGHKS; CDR2 reads YYEKEE (reference sequence). CDR3 length: 14 amino acids.